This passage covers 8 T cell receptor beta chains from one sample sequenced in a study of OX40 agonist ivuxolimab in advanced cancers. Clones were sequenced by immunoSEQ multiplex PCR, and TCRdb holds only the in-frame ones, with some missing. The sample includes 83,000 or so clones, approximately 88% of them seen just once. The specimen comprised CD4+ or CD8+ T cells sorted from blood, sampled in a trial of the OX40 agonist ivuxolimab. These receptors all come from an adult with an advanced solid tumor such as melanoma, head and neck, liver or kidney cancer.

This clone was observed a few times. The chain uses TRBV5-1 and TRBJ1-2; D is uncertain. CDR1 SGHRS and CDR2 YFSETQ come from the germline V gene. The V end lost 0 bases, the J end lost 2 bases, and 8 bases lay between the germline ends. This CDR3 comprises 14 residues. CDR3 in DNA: TGCGCCAGCAGCTTGGAAAGGGTGAACTATGGCTACACCTTC. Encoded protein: CASSLERVNYGYTF.

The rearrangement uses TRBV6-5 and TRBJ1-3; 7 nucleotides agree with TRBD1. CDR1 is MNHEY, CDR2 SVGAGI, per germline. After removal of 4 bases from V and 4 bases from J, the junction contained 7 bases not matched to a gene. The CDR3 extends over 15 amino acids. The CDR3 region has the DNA TGTGCCAGCAGTTTGAACAGGGGCACCGGAAACACCATATATTTT. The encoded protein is CASSLNRGTGNTIYF.

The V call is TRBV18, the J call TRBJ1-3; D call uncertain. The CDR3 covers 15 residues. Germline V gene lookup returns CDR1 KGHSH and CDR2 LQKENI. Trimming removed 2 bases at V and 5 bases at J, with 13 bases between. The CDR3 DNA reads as TGTGCCAGCTCACCAGAATCCGGAGGTCGAAACACCATATATTTT. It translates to CASSPESGGRNTIYF.

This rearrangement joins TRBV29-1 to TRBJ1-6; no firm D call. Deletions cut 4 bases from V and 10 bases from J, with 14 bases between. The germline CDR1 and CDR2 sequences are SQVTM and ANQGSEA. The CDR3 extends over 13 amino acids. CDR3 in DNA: TGCAGCGTTGGGAACAGCCTGGGGTCACCCCTCCACTTT. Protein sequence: CSVGNSLGSPLHF. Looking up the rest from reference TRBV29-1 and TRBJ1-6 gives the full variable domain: SAVISQKPSRDICQRGTSLTIQCQVDSQVTMMFWYRQQPGQSLTLIATANQGSEATYESGFVIDKFPISRPNLTFSTLTVSNMSPEDSSIYLCSVGNSLGSPLHFGNGTRLTVT.

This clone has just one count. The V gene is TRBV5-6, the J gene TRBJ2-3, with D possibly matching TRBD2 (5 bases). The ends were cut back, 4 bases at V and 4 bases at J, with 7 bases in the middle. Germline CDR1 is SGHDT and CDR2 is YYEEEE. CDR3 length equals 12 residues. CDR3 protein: CASSKRADTQYF. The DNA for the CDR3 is TGTGCCAGCAGCAAGAGGGCAGATACGCAGTATTTT.

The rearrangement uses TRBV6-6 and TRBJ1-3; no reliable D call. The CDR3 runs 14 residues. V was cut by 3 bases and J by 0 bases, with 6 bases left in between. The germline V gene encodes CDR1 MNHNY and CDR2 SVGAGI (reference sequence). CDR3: CASSYDFSGNTIYF. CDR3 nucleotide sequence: TGTGCCAGCAGTTATGATTTCTCTGGAAACACCATATATTTT.

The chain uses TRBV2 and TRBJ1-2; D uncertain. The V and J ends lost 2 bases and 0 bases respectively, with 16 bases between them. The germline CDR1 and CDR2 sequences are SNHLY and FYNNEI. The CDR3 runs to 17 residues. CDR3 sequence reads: CASSEMRAFRSNYGYTF. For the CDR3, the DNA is TGTGCCAGCAGTGAAATGAGGGCCTTCCGTTCTAACTATGGCTACACCTTC.

The chain's CDR3 is CASSYPLGQGITEAFF. CDR3 DNA: TGTGCCAGCAGTTACCCCCTGGGACAGGGGATCACTGAAGCTTTCTTT. J is TRBJ1-1 and V is TRBV6-6; 10 bases agree with TRBD1. The CDR3 is 16 amino acids. J lost 4 bases, V lost 2 bases, and 7 bases had no gene match. Germline assignment: CDR1 MNHNY and CDR2 SVGAGI (reference sequence).